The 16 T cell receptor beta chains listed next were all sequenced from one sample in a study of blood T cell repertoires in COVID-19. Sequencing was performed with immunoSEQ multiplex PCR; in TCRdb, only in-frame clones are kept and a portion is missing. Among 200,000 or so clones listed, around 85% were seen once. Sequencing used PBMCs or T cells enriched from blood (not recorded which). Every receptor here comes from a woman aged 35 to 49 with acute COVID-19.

The DNA of the CDR3 is TGCAGCGTTGCAAACCAGGGTGAAGCTTTCTTT. Its protein is CSVANQGEAFF. This chain links TRBV29-1 with TRBJ1-1; TRBD1 is a possible D gene (5 bases). The ends were cut back, 4 bases at V and 7 bases at J, with 10 bases in the middle. The germline V gene has CDR1 SQVTM and CDR2 ANQGSEA. This CDR3 has 11 amino acids.

The DNA for the CDR3 is TGTGCCAGCAGCCCGGGACAACTAGAGCAGTACTTC. This encodes CASSPGQLEQYF. The V call is TRBV7-9, the J call TRBJ2-7, with TRBD1 as a possible D gene (6 bases). The germline gives CDR1 SEHNR, CDR2 FQNEAQ (reference sequence). Between the trimmed V and J ends, which lost 5 bases and 7 bases, there was a span of 12 bases. The CDR3 is 12 residues long.

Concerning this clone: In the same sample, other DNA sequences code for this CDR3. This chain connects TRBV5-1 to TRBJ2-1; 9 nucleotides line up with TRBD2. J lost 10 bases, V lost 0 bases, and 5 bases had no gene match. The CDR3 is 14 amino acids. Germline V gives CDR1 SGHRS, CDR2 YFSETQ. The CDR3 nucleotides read TGCGCCAGCAGCTTGGTAGCGGGGGCTGGGGAGCAGTTCTTC. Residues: CASSLVAGAGEQFF.

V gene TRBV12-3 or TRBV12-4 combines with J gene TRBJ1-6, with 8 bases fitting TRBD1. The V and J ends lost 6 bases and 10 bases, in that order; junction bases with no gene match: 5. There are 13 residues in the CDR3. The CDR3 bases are TGTGCCAGCAGCGCACAGGGGGGCTCACCCCTCCACTTT. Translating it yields CASSAQGGSPLHF.

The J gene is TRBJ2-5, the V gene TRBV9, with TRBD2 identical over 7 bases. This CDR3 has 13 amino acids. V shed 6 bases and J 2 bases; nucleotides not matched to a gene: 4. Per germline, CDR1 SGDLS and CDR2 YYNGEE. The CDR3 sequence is CASNPAGQETQYF. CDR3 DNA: TGTGCCAGCAATCCAGCGGGGCAAGAGACCCAGTACTTC.

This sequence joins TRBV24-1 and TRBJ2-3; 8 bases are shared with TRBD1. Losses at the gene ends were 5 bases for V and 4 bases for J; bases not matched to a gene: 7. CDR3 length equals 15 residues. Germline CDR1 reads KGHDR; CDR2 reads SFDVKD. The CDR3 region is CATSAGTGRPDTQYF. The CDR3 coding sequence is TGTGCCACCAGTGCCGGGACAGGTCGGCCAGATACGCAGTATTTT.

In DNA form, the CDR3 reads TGTGCCAGCAGCGGCGCCAGGGAGTGGCGGGAGGTATACTTC. This sequence encodes CASSGAREWREVYF. J is TRBJ2-7 and V is TRBV21-1; the table assigns TRBD2, which was not confirmed against the DNA. TRBV21-1 is a pseudogene segment. The CDR3 covers 14 residues.

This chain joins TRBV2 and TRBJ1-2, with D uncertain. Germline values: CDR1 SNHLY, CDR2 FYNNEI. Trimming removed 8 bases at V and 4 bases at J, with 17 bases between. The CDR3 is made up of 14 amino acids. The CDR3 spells CASYLPGFSYGYTF. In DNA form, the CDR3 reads TGTGCCAGCTACCTCCCAGGTTTTAGCTATGGCTACACCTTC.

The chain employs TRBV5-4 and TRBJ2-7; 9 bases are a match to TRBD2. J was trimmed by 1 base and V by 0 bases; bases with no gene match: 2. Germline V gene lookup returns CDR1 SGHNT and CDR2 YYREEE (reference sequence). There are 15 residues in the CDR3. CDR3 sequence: CASSLDSGRSYEQYF. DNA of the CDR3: TGTGCCAGCAGCTTGGATAGCGGGAGATCCTACGAGCAGTACTTC.

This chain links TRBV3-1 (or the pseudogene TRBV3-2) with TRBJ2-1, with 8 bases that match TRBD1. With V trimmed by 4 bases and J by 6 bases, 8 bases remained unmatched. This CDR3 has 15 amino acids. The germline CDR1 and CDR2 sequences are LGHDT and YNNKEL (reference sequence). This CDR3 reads CASSPRTGSINEQFF. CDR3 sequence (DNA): TGTGCCAGCAGCCCCAGGACAGGGTCTATCAATGAGCAGTTCTTC.

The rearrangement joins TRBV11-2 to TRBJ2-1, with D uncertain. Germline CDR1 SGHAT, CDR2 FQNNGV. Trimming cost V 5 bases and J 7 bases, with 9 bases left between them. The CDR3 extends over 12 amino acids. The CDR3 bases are TGTGCCAGCAGCCTCGCGTTTAATGAGCAGTTCTTC. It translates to CASSLAFNEQFF.

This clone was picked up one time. DNA of the CDR3: TGTGCCAGCAGCCCTGGGACTAGCGGGAGCACAGATACGCAGTATTTT. It specifies CASSPGTSGSTDTQYF. V is TRBV11-2 and J is TRBJ2-3; 12 bases fit TRBD2. Per the germline V gene, CDR1 is SGHAT and CDR2 is FQNNGV. CDR3 length equals 16 residues. The trim removed 5 bases at V and 0 bases at J, leaving 3 bases unmatched.

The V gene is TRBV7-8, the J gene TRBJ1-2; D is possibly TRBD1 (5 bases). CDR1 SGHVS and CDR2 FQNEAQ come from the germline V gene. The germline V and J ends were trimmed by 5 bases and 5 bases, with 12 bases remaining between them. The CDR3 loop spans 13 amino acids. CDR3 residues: CASSPTDSYGYTF. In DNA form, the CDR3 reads TGTGCCAGCAGCCCGACAGACTCTTATGGCTACACCTTC.

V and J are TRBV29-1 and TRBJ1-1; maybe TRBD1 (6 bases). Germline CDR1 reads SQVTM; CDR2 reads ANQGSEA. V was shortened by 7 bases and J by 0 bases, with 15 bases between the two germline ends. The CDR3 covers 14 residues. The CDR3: CSATYRTVNTEAFF. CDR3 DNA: TGCAGCGCTACGTATCGGACAGTGAACACTGAAGCTTTCTTT.

CDR3 residues: CASSMGQRGNQPQHF. In DNA, the CDR3 is TGTGCCAGCAGTATGGGACAACGGGGCAATCAGCCCCAGCATTTT. The gene calls are TRBV28 and TRBJ1-5; TRBD1 is a possible D gene (6 bases). The germline V and J ends were trimmed by 5 bases and 2 bases, with 13 bases remaining between them. CDR1 is MDHEN and CDR2 is SYDVKM in the germline V gene. This CDR3 contains 15 residues.

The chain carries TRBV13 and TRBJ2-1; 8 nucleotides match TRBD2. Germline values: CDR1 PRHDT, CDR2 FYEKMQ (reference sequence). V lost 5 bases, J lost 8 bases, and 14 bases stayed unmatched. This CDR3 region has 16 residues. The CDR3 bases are TGTGCCAGCAGCCCCCCGCTAGCGGGCGGCCGGGATGAGCAGTTCTTC. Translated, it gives CASSPPLAGGRDEQFF.